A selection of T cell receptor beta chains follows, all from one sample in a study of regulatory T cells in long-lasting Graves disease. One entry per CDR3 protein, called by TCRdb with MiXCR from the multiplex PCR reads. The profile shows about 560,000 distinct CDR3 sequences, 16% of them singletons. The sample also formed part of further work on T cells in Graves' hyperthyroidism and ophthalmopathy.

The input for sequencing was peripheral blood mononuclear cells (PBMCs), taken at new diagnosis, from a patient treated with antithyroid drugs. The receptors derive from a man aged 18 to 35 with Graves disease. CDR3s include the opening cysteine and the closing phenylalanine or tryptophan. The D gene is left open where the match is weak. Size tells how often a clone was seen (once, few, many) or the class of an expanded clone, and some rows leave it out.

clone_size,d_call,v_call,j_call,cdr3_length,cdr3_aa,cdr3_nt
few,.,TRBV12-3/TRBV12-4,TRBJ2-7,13,CASTGSDRYEQYF,TGTGCCAGCACTGGGAGCGACCGCTACGAGCAGTACTTC
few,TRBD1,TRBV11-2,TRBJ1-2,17,CASSLDETGSIGGGYTF,TGTGCCAGCAGCTTAGATGAGACAGGGAGTATAGGTGGTGGCTACACCTTC
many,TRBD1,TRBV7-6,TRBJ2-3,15,CASSLGTGDGDTQYF,TGTGCCAGCAGCTTGGGGACAGGGGATGGAGATACGCAGTATTTT
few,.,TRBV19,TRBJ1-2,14,CASSIGVVGYGYTF,TGTGCCAGTAGTATAGGTGTTGTCGGCTATGGCTACACCTTC
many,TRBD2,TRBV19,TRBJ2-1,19,CASRKTSGSAHYSYNEQFF,TGTGCCAGTAGGAAGACTAGCGGGAGCGCCCATTATTCCTACAATGAGCAGTTCTTC
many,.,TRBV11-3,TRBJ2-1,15,CASSRGGDSYNEQFF,TGTGCCAGCAGCCGAGGGGGGGACTCCTACAATGAGCAGTTCTTC
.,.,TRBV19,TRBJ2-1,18,CASSTEGNVGPLFYEQFF,TGTGCCAGTAGCACAGAGGGGAACGTCGGCCCACTTTTCTACGAGCAGTTCTTC
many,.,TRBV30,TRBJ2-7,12,CAWSVPGHEQYF,TGTGCCTGGAGTGTACCCGGCCACGAGCAGTACTTC
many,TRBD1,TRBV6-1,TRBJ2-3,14,CASSTEQGVDTQYF,TGTGCCAGCAGTACGGAGCAGGGGGTGGATACGCAGTATTTT
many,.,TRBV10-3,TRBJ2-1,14,CAISESTLRGEQFF,TGTGCCATCAGTGAGTCGACTCTCAGGGGTGAGCAGTTCTTC
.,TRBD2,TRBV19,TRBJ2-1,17,CASSIDLAGDAYNEQFF,TGTGCCAGTAGTATAGACTTAGCGGGGGATGCCTACAATGAGCAGTTCTTC
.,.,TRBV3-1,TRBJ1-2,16,CASSITRVTANYGYTF,TGTGCCAGCAGTATAACACGAGTCACAGCTAACTATGGCTACACCTTC
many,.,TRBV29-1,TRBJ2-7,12,CSVVGSGYEQYF,TGCAGCGTTGTCGGGAGTGGCTACGAGCAGTACTTC
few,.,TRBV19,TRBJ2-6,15,CASTYAGSGANVLTF,TGTGCCAGTACCTATGCGGGCTCTGGGGCCAACGTCCTGACTTTC
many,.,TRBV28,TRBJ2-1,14,CASSFVTSYNEQFF,TGTGCCAGCAGTTTTGTGACCTCCTACAATGAGCAGTTCTTC
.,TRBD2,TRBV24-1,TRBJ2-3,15,CATRGTSGTTDTQYF,TGTGCCACCAGGGGGACTAGCGGGACTACAGATACGCAGTATTTT
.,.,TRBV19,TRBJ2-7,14,CASSGTWSSYEQYF,TGTGCCAGTAGTGGGACGTGGAGCTCCTACGAGCAGTACTTC
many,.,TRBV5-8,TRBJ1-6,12,CASSLRNSPLHF,TGTGCCAGCAGCTTACGAAATTCACCCCTCCACTTT
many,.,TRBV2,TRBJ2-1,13,CASIRQAYNEQFF,TGTGCCAGCATCCGGCAGGCCTACAATGAGCAGTTCTTC
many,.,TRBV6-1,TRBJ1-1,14,CASRRKPGDTEAFF,TGTGCCAGCAGGAGGAAGCCAGGGGACACTGAAGCTTTCTTT
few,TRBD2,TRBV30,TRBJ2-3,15,CAWSFGLAGDDTQYF,TGTGCCTGGAGTTTCGGACTAGCGGGAGACGATACGCAGTATTTT
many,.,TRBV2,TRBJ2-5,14,CASSDLGFWETQYF,TGTGCCAGCAGTGACTTGGGCTTCTGGGAGACCCAGTACTTC
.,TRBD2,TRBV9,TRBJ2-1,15,CASRAAGTSGNEQFF,TGTGCCAGCAGAGCAGCCGGGACTAGCGGTAATGAGCAGTTCTTC
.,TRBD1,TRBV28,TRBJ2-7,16,CASSIPGQGWTYEQYF,TGTGCCAGCAGTATACCGGGACAGGGGTGGACCTACGAGCAGTACTTC
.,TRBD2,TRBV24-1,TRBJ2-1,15,CATSDLGLALNEQFF,TGTGCCACCAGTGATTTGGGACTAGCGCTGAATGAGCAGTTCTTC
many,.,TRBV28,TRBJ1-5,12,CASSRRTQPQHF,TGTGCCAGCAGTAGGAGAACTCAGCCCCAGCATTTT
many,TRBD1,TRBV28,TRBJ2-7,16,CASSPWGQGSSYEQYF,TGTGCCAGCAGCCCGTGGGGACAGGGGTCCTCCTACGAGCAGTACTTC
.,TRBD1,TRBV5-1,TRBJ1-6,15,CASSTRQGNNSPLHF,TGCGCCAGCAGCACAAGACAGGGAAATAATTCACCCCTCCACTTT
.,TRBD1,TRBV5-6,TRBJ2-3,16,CASSLRPSRGTDTQYF,TGTGCCAGCAGCCTCAGACCGTCCAGGGGGACAGATACGCAGTATTTT
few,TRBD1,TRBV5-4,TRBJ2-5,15,CASSLVGTAQETQYF,TGTGCCAGCAGCTTGGTAGGGACAGCTCAAGAGACCCAGTACTTC
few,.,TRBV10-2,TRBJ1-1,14,CASSGGVVNTEAFF,TGCGCCAGCAGTGGTGGGGTGGTGAACACTGAAGCTTTCTTT
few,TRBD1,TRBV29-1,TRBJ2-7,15,CSVEDYWTGGLEQYF,TGCAGCGTTGAAGATTATTGGACAGGGGGCTTAGAGCAGTACTTC
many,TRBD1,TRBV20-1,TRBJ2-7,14,CSAIRGQGSYEQYF,TGCAGTGCTATTCGTGGACAGGGATCCTACGAGCAGTACTTC